The sequence of this T cell receptor beta chain was determined in a study of T cells in Graves' hyperthyroidism and ophthalmopathy. Germline CDR1 DFQATT, CDR2 SNEGSKA (reference sequence). With V trimmed by 2 bases and J by 7 bases, 16 bases remained unmatched. The CDR3 sequence is 19 residues long. Using RNA transcripts as the source, TCR beta CDR3 regions were amplified. In the first-round RT-PCR of the TCR CDR3, the HTBI primer set was used. TCRdb analysed the multiplex PCR reads with MiXCR anew, one entry per CDR3 protein. Of hundreds of thousands of distinct CDR3 sequences in the sample, over 40% were seen once. Clinical symptoms, serum thyroxine and TRAb, thyroid ultrasound and orbital computed tomography were used for the diagnoses.

What was sequenced was peripheral blood or thyroid tissue (not recorded which). The rearrangement uses TRBV20-1 and TRBJ2-1; 14 bases match TRBD2. The TCR originated in an adult man with Graves' disease, either hyperthyroidism or ophthalmopathy (not recorded which). In DNA, the CDR3 is TGCAGTGCTAGATCTGGAGGACTAGCGGGAGGCGCGGGGGGAAATGAGCAGTTCTTC. It specifies CSARSGGLAGGAGGNEQFF.